The following is a T cell receptor (beta chain) sequence with its context. Its antigen is currently unknown. This specimen belongs to a study of cytomegalovirus exposure and HLA in healthy donors. V gave up 5 bases and J gave up 0 bases; unmatched junction bases: 3. Germline loops: CDR1 MGHDK, CDR2 SYGVNS. The CDR3 runs 14 residues. Regarding the study as a whole: Later analysis demonstrated an association between a missense DCLRE1C variant and TCR beta V- and J-gene trimming. High sensitivity and specificity were reportedly achieved when the classifier diagnosed cytomegalovirus status. It was reported that TCR beta sequences correctly inferred the HLA-A and HLA-B alleles for most subjects.

The PCR had 60 Vbeta and 13 Jbeta primers. Measured with immunoSEQ multiplex PCR; TCRdb has only the in-frame clones, and not every one. The sample lists some 130,000 clones; 80% were seen once. The origin of this receptor is a man under 40 in good health and CMV-seronegative. The specimen was PBMCs. The V call is TRBV25-1, the J call TRBJ1-1; 7 nucleotides line up with TRBD1. Here the CDR3 DNA reads TGTGCCAGCAGTCGGGACAGATTGAACACTGAAGCTTTCTTT. Protein sequence: CASSRDRLNTEAFF.